This T cell receptor beta chain was identified during a study of technical replicates of blood from several donors. Trimming took 4 bases from V and 3 from J, leaving 19 bases between them. This CDR3 contains 17 residues. CDR1 is SGHVS, CDR2 FQNEAQ, per germline. Some clones are missing from TCRdb's copy, which holds only in-frame ones; the method was immunoSEQ multiplex PCR. The sample records 55,000 to 75,000 clones, just under 95% being singletons. Sequencing input: T cells isolated from PBMCs. The chain combines TRBV7-8 with TRBJ1-5, with a tentative D call TRBD1 (5 bases). This receptor was taken from a human donor in good health. The CDR3 reads CASSWGGQVGLNQPQHF. CDR3 bases: TGTGCCAGCAGCTGGGGAGGTCAGGTGGGACTCAATCAGCCCCAGCATTTT.